Listed below are T cell receptor beta chains from one sample, sequenced in a study of PD-1 blockade in classical Hodgkin lymphoma. The data were produced by immunoSEQ multiplex PCR, yet TCRdb's version contains in-frame clones alone and is incomplete. This sample has about 20,000 clones, with 60% to 80% found just once. This specimen was peripheral blood mononuclear cells (PBMCs), taken before the fourth cycle of nivolumab. The receptors were sampled from a human donor with classical Hodgkin lymphoma. The conserved cysteine and the conserved F or W are not part of the CDR3 here.

V gene	J gene	CDR3 protein
TRBV10-2	TRBJ1-3	ASSDSGGGNTIY
TRBV28	TRBJ2-7	ASSLWGDYEQY
TRBV28	TRBJ1-1	ASSKGTREAF
TRBV11-2	TRBJ2-7	ASSSAVYSYEQY
TRBV27	TRBJ1-2	ASSPPGDYGYT
TRBV7-2	TRBJ1-4	ASSLQRTGATNEKLF
TRBV29-1	TRBJ2-1	SLGVRGAVNEQF
TRBV28	TRBJ1-1	ASSLDNRGSAEAF
TRBV7-9	TRBJ2-7	ASSRSGIATATYEQY
TRBV5-1	TRBJ1-5	ASKTVAGSNQPQH
TRBV9	TRBJ2-3	ASSRRGDMTDTQY
TRBV7-9	TRBJ1-2	ASSLGDYGYT
TRBV6-1	TRBJ1-6	ASSAPIVGPPLH
TRBV4-2	TRBJ2-7	ASSLPGQGSEQY
TRBV7-9	TRBJ2-7	ASSLVTPFRREQY
TRBV5-1	TRBJ2-3	ASSRDRGRADTQY
TRBV28	TRBJ2-1	ASKEWAEQF
TRBV4-3	TRBJ2-1	ASSQDGNRLNEQF
TRBV6-6	TRBJ1-2	ASSYDSGKDGYT
TRBV28	TRBJ2-5	ASSPLQAWIQETQY
TRBV28	TRBJ2-7	ASSLRTGTGTKEQY
TRBV6-1	TRBJ1-1	ASRDKQNTEAF
TRBV9	TRBJ2-1	ASSLFSGGADNEQF
TRBV7-6	TRBJ1-1	ASSLGFRVSTKDTEAF
TRBV28	TRBJ2-1	ASSHGQGLAPYNEQF